This is a list of T cell receptor beta chains from one sample in a study of T cell responses to AZD1222 COVID-19 vaccine. Data came from immunoSEQ multiplex PCR; TCRdb stores just in-frame clones and leaves some out. The sample carries tens of thousands of clones, roughly 90% recorded once. The sequenced sample was peripheral blood, obtained 28 days after the second AZD1222 dose. These receptors all stem from an adult who received the AZD1222 COVID-19 vaccine. The CDR3 runs from the conserved cysteine through the conserved F or W. D genes are given only for firm matches. Clone sizes are given selectively: once, few, many, or a class where the clone is expanded.

abundance	d_gene	v_gene	j_gene	CDR3aa	CDR3nt
-	-	TRBV4-2	TRBJ2-2	CASSQVPQGRAGELFF	TGTGCCAGCAGCCAAGTACCCCAGGGGCGAGCCGGGGAGCTGTTTTTT
-	-	TRBV7-8	TRBJ2-2	CASLDSIEGELFF	TGTGCCAGCCTTGACTCTATTGAAGGGGAGCTGTTTTTT
-	-	TRBV7-9	TRBJ2-2	CASSWDTGELFF	TGTGCCAGCAGTTGGGACACCGGGGAGCTGTTTTTT
-	-	TRBV11-2	TRBJ2-1	CASSLGGGAGSYNEQFF	TGTGCCAGCAGCTTGGGGGGTGGGGCCGGGTCCTACAATGAGCAGTTCTTC
-	TRBD1	TRBV15	TRBJ1-1	CATSRELGQGAGEAFF	TGTGCCACCAGCAGAGAATTGGGACAGGGGGCGGGGGAAGCTTTCTTT
-	-	TRBV3-1/TRBV3-2	TRBJ2-3	CASSQAELNTDTQYF	TGTGCCAGCAGCCAAGCGGAGCTGAACACAGATACGCAGTATTTT
-	-	TRBV6-2/TRBV6-3	TRBJ2-4	CASSSGSAKNIQYF	TGTGCCAGCAGTTCAGGTTCGGCCAAAAACATTCAGTACTTC
-	-	TRBV9	TRBJ1-6	CASSPRDTLNSPLHF	TGTGCCAGCAGCCCACGGGACACACTTAATTCACCCCTCCACTTT
-	-	TRBV27	TRBJ1-4	CASRQMAGLQANEKLFF	TGTGCCAGCAGACAAATGGCAGGGCTTCAGGCTAATGAAAAACTGTTTTTT
few	-	TRBV4-1	TRBJ1-5	CASSQDWMGVGGNQPQHF	TGCGCCAGCAGCCAAGATTGGATGGGGGTTGGGGGCAATCAGCCCCAGCATTTT
-	-	TRBV29-1	TRBJ1-2	CSVEDGSGGRGYTF	TGCAGCGTTGAAGATGGCTCCGGGGGACGGGGCTACACCTTC
-	-	TRBV6-5	TRBJ2-3	CASKGGRADTQYF	TGTGCCAGCAAGGGGGGGAGAGCAGATACGCAGTATTTT
-	TRBD1	TRBV25-1	TRBJ1-2	CASSNQDRGLNYGYTF	TGTGCCAGCAGCAACCAGGACAGGGGGCTTAACTATGGCTACACCTTC
-	TRBD2	TRBV5-6	TRBJ2-1	CASSGSSGGNEQFF	TGTGCCAGCAGCGGCTCTAGCGGGGGTAATGAGCAGTTCTTC
-	TRBD1	TRBV5-1	TRBJ2-5	CASSPGQPQETQYF	TGCGCCAGCAGCCCGGGACAGCCACAAGAGACCCAGTACTTC
-	-	TRBV27	TRBJ1-2	CASSPRELSF	TGTGCCAGCAGTCCCAGGGAGCTCAGCTTC
-	-	TRBV9	TRBJ1-1	CASSSDPNTEAFF	TGTGCCAGCAGCTCAGACCCGAACACTGAAGCTTTCTTT
-	-	TRBV6-8	TRBJ1-5	CASSYGGAESNQPQHF	TGTGCCAGCAGTTACGGGGGGGCTGAAAGCAATCAGCCCCAGCATTTT
-	TRBD1	TRBV6-5	TRBJ2-1	CASTRGDRLYNEQFF	TGTGCCAGCACCAGGGGGGACAGGTTATACAATGAGCAGTTCTTC
-	TRBD2	TRBV6-6	TRBJ2-1	CASSYRPSGGDEQFF	TGTGCCAGCAGTTATCGCCCTAGCGGTGGCGATGAGCAGTTCTTC
-	TRBD1	TRBV28	TRBJ2-7	CASTQTGTGLVSYEQYF	TGTGCCAGCACCCAAACCGGGACAGGGTTGGTCTCCTACGAGCAGTACTTC
-	TRBD1	TRBV7-3	TRBJ1-4	CASSPGSRGAGEKLFF	TGTGCCAGCAGCCCAGGGTCCAGGGGGGCCGGCGAAAAACTGTTTTTT
-	TRBD1	TRBV27	TRBJ1-5	CASSPWDRSNQPQHF	TGTGCCAGCAGTCCCTGGGACAGAAGCAATCAGCCCCAGCATTTT
-	TRBD1	TRBV27	TRBJ1-1	CASSLGQGIFTEAFF	TGTGCCAGCAGTCTCGGACAGGGTATTTTCACTGAAGCTTTCTTT
-	-	TRBV4-3	TRBJ2-6	CASSQETGTGANVLTF	TGCGCCAGCAGCCAAGAAACAGGGACCGGGGCCAACGTCCTGACTTTC
-	TRBD1	TRBV6-5	TRBJ1-6	CASSRQGARNSPLHF	TGTGCCAGCAGTCGACAGGGGGCGCGGAATTCACCCCTCCACTTT
-	-	TRBV6-5	TRBJ1-3	CASSAPNTIYF	TGTGCCAGCTCGGCTCCGAACACCATATATTTT
-	-	TRBV29-1	TRBJ2-5	CSVDGEGQGATGTQYF	TGCAGCGTTGATGGGGAGGGCCAGGGGGCGACGGGGACCCAGTACTTC
-	TRBD2	TRBV19	TRBJ2-1	CASTEPPGTSGRNEQFF	TGTGCCAGTACCGAGCCCCCCGGGACTAGCGGGAGAAATGAGCAGTTCTTC
-	-	TRBV6-1	TRBJ1-3	CASSERRRAAGNTIYF	TGTGCCAGCAGTGAAAGGAGGCGGGCAGCTGGAAACACCATATATTTT
-	-	TRBV11-2	TRBJ2-3	CASSLELPSTDTQYF	TGTGCCAGCAGCTTGGAGTTACCTAGCACAGATACGCAGTATTTT
once	TRBD1	TRBV7-2	TRBJ1-4	CASSTQGVGTTNEKLFF	TGTGCCAGCAGCACCCAGGGGGTTGGGACAACTAATGAAAAACTGTTTTTT
-	TRBD2	TRBV7-9	TRBJ2-1	CASSPSGLAHNNEQFF	TGTGCCAGCAGCCCCAGCGGACTAGCGCATAACAATGAGCAGTTCTTC
-	-	TRBV21-1	TRBJ1-1	CASSKRGVF	TGTGCCAGCAGCAAAAGGGGGGTCTTT
-	TRBD2	TRBV11-2	TRBJ2-2	CASRRAGLAGVGTGELFF	TGTGCCAGCAGACGTGCAGGACTAGCGGGAGTCGGTACCGGGGAGCTGTTTTTT
-	TRBD1	TRBV5-1	TRBJ2-5	CASSLAGTGTQETQYF	TGCGCCAGCAGCTTGGCCGGGACAGGGACCCAAGAGACCCAGTACTTC
-	TRBD1	TRBV4-3	TRBJ1-2	CASSPRTGDNYGYTF	TGCGCCAGCAGCCCACGGACAGGGGATAACTATGGCTACACCTTC
-	TRBD2	TRBV3-1/TRBV3-2	TRBJ2-1	CASSRTSGGINEQFF	TGTGCCAGCAGCCGGACTAGCGGGGGGATAAATGAGCAGTTCTTC
few	-	TRBV4-1	TRBJ2-7	CASSHSRSYEQYF	TGCGCCAGCAGCCACTCGCGGAGTTACGAGCAGTACTTC
once	-	TRBV7-8	TRBJ2-1	CASSLVLNEQFF	TGTGCCAGCAGCTTAGTTCTCAATGAGCAGTTCTTC